This T cell receptor (beta chain) emerged from a study of PD-1 blockade in classical Hodgkin lymphoma. Study summary: The study gave patients nivolumab 3 mg/kg intravenously every 2 weeks.

The time point denotes: cycle 4 day 1 (C4D1), after less than 7 weeks of nivolumab. All patients relapsed after autologous stem cell transplantation, and brentuximab vedotin exposure varied. Data came from immunoSEQ multiplex PCR; TCRdb stores just in-frame clones and leaves some out. There are 90,000 to 100,000 clones in the sample; around 80% occur only once, and about 9% lies in the top ten. The V gene's germline CDR1 is LNHDA and CDR2 SQIVND (reference sequence). Deletions cut 5 bases from V and 5 bases from J, with 12 bases between. The CDR3 runs 13 residues. Study-wide results and caveats: The study found complete responders had baseline diversity similar to newly diagnosed patients.

With respect to this clone: Its antigen is undetermined.

The receptor was isolated from a human donor with classical Hodgkin lymphoma. Material: peripheral blood mononuclear cells (PBMCs), obtained before the fourth cycle of nivolumab. The genes are TRBV19 and TRBJ1-2; D is possibly TRBD1 (5 bases). This CDR3 is CASSFGREYGYTF. CDR3 bases: TGTGCCAGTAGTTTTGGCAGGGAATATGGCTACACCTTC.